The rows below give T cell receptor beta chains drawn from one sample of a study of T cells in Graves' hyperthyroidism and ophthalmopathy. Each CDR3 protein is one row after TCRdb ran MiXCR on the multiplex PCR reads. The sample lists hundreds of thousands of distinct CDR3 sequences, about 15% occurring once. The sample comprised blood. Receptors were obtained from a woman aged 18-30 years with Graves' ophthalmopathy. The CDR3 runs from the conserved cysteine through the conserved F or W. The D gene is left open where the match is weak. Not all rows give a size; the values are once, few, many and, for expanded clones, a class.

V	size	D	J	CDR3	DNA
TRBV7-9	few	.	TRBJ2-2	CASSFEGHTGSNTGELFF	TGTGCCAGCAGCTTTGAGGGGCACACAGGGTCGAACACCGGGGAGCTGTTTTTT
TRBV9	.	TRBD1	TRBJ2-1	CASSGTGDSYNEQFF	TGTGCCAGCAGCGGGACAGGTGATTCCTACAATGAGCAGTTCTTC
TRBV6-1	many	.	TRBJ1-1	CASRSTENTEAFF	TGTGCCAGCAGGAGCACGGAAAACACTGAAGCTTTCTTT
TRBV29-1	.	.	TRBJ1-1	CSVQGRLYEAFF	TGCAGCGTCCAGGGACGACTGTATGAAGCTTTCTTT
TRBV7-3	few	.	TRBJ1-1	CASSLESLMNTEAFF	TGTGCCAGCAGCTTGGAGTCTTTAATGAACACTGAAGCTTTCTTT
TRBV5-1	few	TRBD1	TRBJ2-7	CASKGGQGGGYEQYF	TGCGCCAGCAAAGGGGGACAGGGCGGGGGCTACGAGCAGTACTTC
TRBV20-1	.	.	TRBJ1-1	CSAPPGVMNTEAFF	TGCAGTGCCCCCCCGGGGGTGATGAACACTGAAGCTTTCTTT
TRBV27	many	TRBD2	TRBJ2-7	CASCPLREGLSDEQYF	TGTGCCAGCTGCCCGTTGAGGGAGGGCTTGAGCGACGAGCAGTACTTC
TRBV28	many	.	TRBJ2-7	CASSRQGVPWSYEQYF	TGTGCCAGCAGCCGTCAGGGTGTCCCCTGGTCCTACGAGCAGTACTTC
TRBV19	.	.	TRBJ1-1	CASIPVPGGTEAFF	TGTGCCAGTATCCCGGTCCCGGGCGGCACTGAAGCTTTCTTT
TRBV6-5	many	TRBD1	TRBJ2-7	CASSYIPGQGIEQYF	TGTGCCAGCAGTTACATCCCGGGACAGGGTATCGAGCAGTACTTC
TRBV12-3/TRBV12-4	few	.	TRBJ2-7	CASSLGVWENEQYF	TGTGCCAGCAGTTTGGGAGTATGGGAGAACGAGCAGTACTTC
TRBV6-1	many	.	TRBJ2-7	CASRLGPTLREQYF	TGTGCCAGCAGACTTGGACCTACCCTTCGGGAGCAGTACTTC
TRBV9	few	.	TRBJ2-7	CASSVGGESSYEQYF	TGTGCCAGCAGCGTAGGAGGGGAAAGTTCCTACGAGCAGTACTTC
TRBV9	many	.	TRBJ1-1	CASSLGPTTATEAFF	TGTGCCAGCAGCTTGGGGCCAACCACGGCTACTGAAGCTTTCTTT
TRBV28	few	.	TRBJ1-2	CASRKGDGYTF	TGTGCCAGCAGAAAAGGGGACGGCTACACCTTC
TRBV2	.	.	TRBJ1-1	CASGTQAYTGAFF	TGTGCCAGCGGGACCCAGGCGTACACTGGAGCTTTCTTT
TRBV28	many	.	TRBJ2-3	CASSIGGSGTDTQYF	TGTGCCAGCAGTATCGGGGGCAGCGGTACAGATACGCAGTATTTT